The 9 T cell receptor beta chains reported below all come from one sample, sequenced in a study of control samples from healthy donors and cancer patients. Clones were sequenced by immunoSEQ multiplex PCR, and TCRdb holds only the in-frame ones, with some missing. The table has fewer than 90,000 clones, over 75% seen once. Sequencing was carried out using blood. The receptor set was obtained from a middle-aged man in good health.

In regard to this clone: A read error may produce the germline difference seen at one junction end. The V call is TRBV6-2 or TRBV6-3, the J call TRBJ2-4, with D possibly TRBD2 on 7 matching bases. The germline V gene encodes CDR1 MNHEY and CDR2 SVGEGT. The CDR3 loop spans 15 amino acids. CDR3 DNA sequence: TGTGCCAGCAGTTACTCGAGTGGGGGGGCGGTAAATTTGGACTTC. Protein sequence: CASSYSSGGAVNLDF.

The chain employs TRBV11-3 and TRBJ2-2; TRBD1 aligns across 8 bases. The CDR3 has 17 amino acids. Germline CDR1 is SGHNT and CDR2 is YENEEA. J lost 5 bases, V lost 6 bases, and 14 bases had no gene match. The CDR3 DNA follows: TGTGCCAGCAGACGGCGAGGAGGCAGGGGGCTAACCGGGGAGCTGTTTTTT. Translation: CASRRRGGRGLTGELFF. The entire variable domain, with the rest obtained from reference TRBV11-3 and TRBJ2-2, is as follows: EAGVVQSPRYKIIEKKQPVAFWCNPISGHNTLYWYLQNLGQGPELLIRYENEEAVDDSQLPKDRFSAERLKGVDSTLKIQPAELGDSAVYLCASRRRGGRGLTGELFFGEGSRLTVL.

The gene calls are TRBV15 and TRBJ1-2, with D unresolved. CDR1 is LNHNV and CDR2 is YYDKDF in the germline V gene (reference sequence). The CDR3 is 15 residues long. V gave up 1 base and J gave up 2 bases, with 11 bases separating them. The CDR3 is CATSRGRSGNYGYTF. The CDR3 region has the DNA TGTGCCACCAGCAGAGGTCGCAGCGGAAACTATGGCTACACCTTC. The whole variable domain, remainder taken from reference TRBV15 and TRBJ1-2, is DAMVIQNPRYQVTQFGKPVTLSCSQTLNHNVMYWYQQKSSQAPKLLFHYYDKDFNNEADTPDNFQSRRPNTSFCFLDIRSPGLGDTAMYLCATSRGRSGNYGYTFGSGTRLTVV.

The V call is TRBV6-5, the J call TRBJ1-6; 8 nucleotides line up with TRBD1. Germline V gene lookup returns CDR1 MNHEY and CDR2 SVGAGI. Trimming cost V 6 bases and J 7 bases; bases outside gene matches: 8. This CDR3 is 15 amino acids long. Here the CDR3 DNA reads TGTGCCAGCAGCGAGACAGGGGTAAGCAATTCACCCCTCCACTTT. Translating gives CASSETGVSNSPLHF.

The V call is TRBV12-3 or TRBV12-4, the J call TRBJ1-1; D remains ambiguous. Trimming left V 11 bases short and J 4 bases short, with 11 bases between. The CDR3 loop spans 11 amino acids. The CDR3 sequence is CAGRTSTEAFF. As DNA, the CDR3 is TGTGCCGGGAGGACGAGCACTGAAGCTTTCTTT.

The V gene is TRBV28, the J gene TRBJ2-2; D might be TRBD1 or TRBD2, each matching 5 bases. V shed 6 bases and J shed 4 bases, with 18 bases lying between them. This CDR3 spans 16 amino acids. Germline CDR1 MDHEN, CDR2 SYDVKM. DNA for the CDR3: TGTGCCAGCAGCCTGGCCCCGGGACGGCTCACCGGGGAGCTGTTTTTT. It yields the protein CASSLAPGRLTGELFF.

V usage is TRBV10-2 and J usage is TRBJ1-5; a possible D gene is TRBD1 (5 bases). Germline V CDR1 and CDR2: WSHSY, SAAADI. The CDR3 loop spans 16 amino acids. The ends were cut back, 3 bases at V and 4 bases at J, with 16 bases in the middle. CDR3 nucleotide sequence: TGCGCCAGCAGTGAAGGACACTCTGCAGTGAATCAGCCCCAGCATTTT. Its translation: CASSEGHSAVNQPQHF.

V and J are TRBV6-5 and TRBJ2-1; no reliable D call. The ends were cut back, 8 bases at V and 3 bases at J, with 5 bases in the middle. The CDR3 spans 11 residues. CDR1 and CDR2 from the germline V gene are MNHEY and SVGAGI. CDR3 protein: CASFNYNEQFF. CDR3 DNA: TGTGCCAGCTTCAACTACAATGAGCAGTTCTTC.

The rearrangement links TRBV5-4 to TRBJ2-6; D is possibly TRBD2 (5 bases). Germline assignment: CDR1 SGHNT and CDR2 YYREEE (reference sequence). CDR3 size: 15 residues. V was shortened by 4 bases and J by 0 bases, with 8 bases between the two germline ends. The CDR3 coding sequence is TGTGCCAGCAGCCCGGGGAGCTCTGGGGCCAACGTCCTGACTTTC. This encodes CASSPGSSGANVLTF.